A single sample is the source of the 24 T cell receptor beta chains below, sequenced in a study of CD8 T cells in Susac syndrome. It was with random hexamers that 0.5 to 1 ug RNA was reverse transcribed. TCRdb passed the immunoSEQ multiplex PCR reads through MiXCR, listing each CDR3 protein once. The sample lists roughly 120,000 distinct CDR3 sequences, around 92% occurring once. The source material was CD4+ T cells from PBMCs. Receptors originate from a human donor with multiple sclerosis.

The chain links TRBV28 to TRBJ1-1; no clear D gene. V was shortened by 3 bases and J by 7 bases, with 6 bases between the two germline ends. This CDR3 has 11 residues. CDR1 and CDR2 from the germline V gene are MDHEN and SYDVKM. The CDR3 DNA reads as TGTGCCAGCAGTTTGTACGGTGAAGCTTTCTTT. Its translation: CASSLYGEAFF.

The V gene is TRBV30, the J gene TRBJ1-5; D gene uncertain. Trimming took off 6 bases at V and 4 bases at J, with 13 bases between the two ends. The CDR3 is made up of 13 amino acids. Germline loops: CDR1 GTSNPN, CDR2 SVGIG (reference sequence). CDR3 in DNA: TGTGCCTGTTCCGAAGAGGGAAATCAGCCCCAGCATTTT. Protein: CACSEEGNQPQHF.

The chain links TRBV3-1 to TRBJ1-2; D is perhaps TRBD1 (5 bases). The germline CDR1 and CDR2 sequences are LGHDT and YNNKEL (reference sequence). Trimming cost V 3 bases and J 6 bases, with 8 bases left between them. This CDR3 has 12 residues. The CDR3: CASSHQGNGYTF. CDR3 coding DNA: TGTGCCAGCAGCCATCAGGGAAATGGCTACACCTTC.

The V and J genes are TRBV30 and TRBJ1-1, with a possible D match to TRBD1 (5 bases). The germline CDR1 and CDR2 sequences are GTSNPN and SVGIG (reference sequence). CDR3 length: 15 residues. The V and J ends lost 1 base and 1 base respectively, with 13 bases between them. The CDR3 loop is CAWSADSRRNTEAFF. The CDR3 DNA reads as TGTGCCTGGAGTGCCGACAGTAGACGGAACACTGAAGCTTTCTTT.

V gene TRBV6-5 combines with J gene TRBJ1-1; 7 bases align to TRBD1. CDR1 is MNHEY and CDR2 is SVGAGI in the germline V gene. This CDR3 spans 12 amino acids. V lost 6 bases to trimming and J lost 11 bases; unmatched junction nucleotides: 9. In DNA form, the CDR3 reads TGTGCCAGCAGCCCACCGGCAGGGGGGGCTTTCTTT. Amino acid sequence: CASSPPAGGAFF.

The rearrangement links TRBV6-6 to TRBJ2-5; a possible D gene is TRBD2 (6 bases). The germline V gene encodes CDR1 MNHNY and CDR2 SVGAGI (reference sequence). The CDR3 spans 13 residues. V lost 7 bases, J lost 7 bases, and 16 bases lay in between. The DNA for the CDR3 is TGTGCCAGCACCCCCGGAAACGGGGGGACCCAGTACTTC. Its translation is CASTPGNGGTQYF.

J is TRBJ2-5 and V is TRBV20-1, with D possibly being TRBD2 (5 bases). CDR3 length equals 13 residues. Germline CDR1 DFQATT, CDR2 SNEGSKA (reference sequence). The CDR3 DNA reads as TGCAGCGCAATGGCTAGCCAACGCGAGACCCAGTACTTC. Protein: CSAMASQRETQYF.

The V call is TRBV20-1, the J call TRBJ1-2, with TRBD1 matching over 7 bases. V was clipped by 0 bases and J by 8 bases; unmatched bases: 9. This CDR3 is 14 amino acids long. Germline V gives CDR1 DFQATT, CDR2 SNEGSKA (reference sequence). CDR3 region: CSAREWEGAQGYTF. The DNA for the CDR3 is TGCAGTGCTAGAGAGTGGGAGGGGGCGCAAGGCTACACCTTC.

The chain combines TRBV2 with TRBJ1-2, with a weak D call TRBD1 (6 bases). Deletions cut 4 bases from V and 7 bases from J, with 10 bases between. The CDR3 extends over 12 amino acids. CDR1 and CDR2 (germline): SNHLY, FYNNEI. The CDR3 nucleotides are TGTGCCAGCAGTGGGGGGGGCCGTGGCTACACCTTC. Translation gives CASSGGGRGYTF.

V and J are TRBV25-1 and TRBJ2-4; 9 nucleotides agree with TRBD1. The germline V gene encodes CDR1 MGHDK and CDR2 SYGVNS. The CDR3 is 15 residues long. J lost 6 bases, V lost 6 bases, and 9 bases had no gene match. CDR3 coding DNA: TGTGCCAGCAGACCCACAGGGGGCTCGGGAAACATTCAGTACTTC. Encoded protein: CASRPTGGSGNIQYF.

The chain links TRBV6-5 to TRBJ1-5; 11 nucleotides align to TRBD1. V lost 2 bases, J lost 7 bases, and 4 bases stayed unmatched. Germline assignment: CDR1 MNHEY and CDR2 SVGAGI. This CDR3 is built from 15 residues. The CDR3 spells CASSYGQGAKQPQHF. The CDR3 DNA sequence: TGTGCCAGCAGTTACGGACAGGGGGCAAAACAGCCCCAGCATTTT.

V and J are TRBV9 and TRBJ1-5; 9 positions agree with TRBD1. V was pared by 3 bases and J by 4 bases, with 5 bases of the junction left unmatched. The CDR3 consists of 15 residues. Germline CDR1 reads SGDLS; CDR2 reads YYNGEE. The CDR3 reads CASSGQGGPNQPQHF. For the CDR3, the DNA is TGTGCCAGCAGCGGACAGGGGGGGCCAAATCAGCCCCAGCATTTT.

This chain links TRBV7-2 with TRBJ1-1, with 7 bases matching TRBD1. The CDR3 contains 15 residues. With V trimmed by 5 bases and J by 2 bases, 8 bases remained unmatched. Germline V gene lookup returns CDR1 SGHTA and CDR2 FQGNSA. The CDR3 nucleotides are TGTGCCAGCAGCGTAACCGGGACAGCCAACACTGAAGCTTTCTTT. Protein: CASSVTGTANTEAFF.

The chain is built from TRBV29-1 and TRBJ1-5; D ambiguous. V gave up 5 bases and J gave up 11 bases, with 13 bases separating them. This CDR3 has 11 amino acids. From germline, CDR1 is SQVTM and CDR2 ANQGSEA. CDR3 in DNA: TGCAGCGTTCGCGGCGAGTTGTCCCAGCATTTT. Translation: CSVRGELSQHF.

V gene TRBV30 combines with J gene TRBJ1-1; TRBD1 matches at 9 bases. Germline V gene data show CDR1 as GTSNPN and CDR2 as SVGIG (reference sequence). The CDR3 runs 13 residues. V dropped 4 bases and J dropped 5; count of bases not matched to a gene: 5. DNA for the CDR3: TGTGCCTGGACTTCGGACAGGGGAACTGAAGCTTTCTTT. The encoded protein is CAWTSDRGTEAFF.

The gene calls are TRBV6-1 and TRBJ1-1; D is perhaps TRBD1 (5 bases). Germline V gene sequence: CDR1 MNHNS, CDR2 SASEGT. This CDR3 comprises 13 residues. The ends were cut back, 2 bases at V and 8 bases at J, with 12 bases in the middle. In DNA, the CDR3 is TGTGCCAGCAGTGAATATGAGGGGTGGGAAGCTTTCTTT. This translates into CASSEYEGWEAFF.

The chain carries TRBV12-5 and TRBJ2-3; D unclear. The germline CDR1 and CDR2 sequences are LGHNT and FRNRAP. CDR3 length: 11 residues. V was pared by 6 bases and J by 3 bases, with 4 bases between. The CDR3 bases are TGTGCTAGTGGAGGGACAGATACGCAGTATTTT. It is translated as CASGGTDTQYF.

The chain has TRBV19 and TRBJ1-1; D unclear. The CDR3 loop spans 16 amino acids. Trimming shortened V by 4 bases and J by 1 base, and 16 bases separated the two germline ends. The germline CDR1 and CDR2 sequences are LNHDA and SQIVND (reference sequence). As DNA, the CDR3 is TGTGCCAGTAGTACCCTCCGCGCGGGCGCGAACACTGAAGCTTTCTTT. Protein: CASSTLRAGANTEAFF.

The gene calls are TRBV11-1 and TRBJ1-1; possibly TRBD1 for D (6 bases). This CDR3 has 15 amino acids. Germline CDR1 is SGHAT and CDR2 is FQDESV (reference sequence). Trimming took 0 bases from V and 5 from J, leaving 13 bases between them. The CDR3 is CASSLAPGQGTEAFF. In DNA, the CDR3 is TGTGCCAGCAGCTTAGCACCGGGGCAGGGGACTGAAGCTTTCTTT.

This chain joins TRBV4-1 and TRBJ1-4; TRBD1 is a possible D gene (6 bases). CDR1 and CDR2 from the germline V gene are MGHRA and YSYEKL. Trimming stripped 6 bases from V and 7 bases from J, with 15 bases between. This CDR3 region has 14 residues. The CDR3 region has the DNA TGCGCCAGCAGGCCGGGGGCCGGGAGTGAAAAACTGTTTTTT. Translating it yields CASRPGAGSEKLFF.

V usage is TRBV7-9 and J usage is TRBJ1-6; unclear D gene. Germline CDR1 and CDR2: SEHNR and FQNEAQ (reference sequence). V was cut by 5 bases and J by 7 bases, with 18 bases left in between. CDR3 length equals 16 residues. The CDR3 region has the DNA TGTGCCAGCAGCCCGGGATTAGCTACAGAGAATTCACCCCTCCACTTT. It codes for CASSPGLATENSPLHF.

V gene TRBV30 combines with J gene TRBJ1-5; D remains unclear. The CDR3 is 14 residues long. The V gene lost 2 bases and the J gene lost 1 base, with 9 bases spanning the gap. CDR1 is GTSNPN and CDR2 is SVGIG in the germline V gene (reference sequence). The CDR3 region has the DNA TGTGCCTGGAGTTTAGGACTGAGCAATCAGCCCCAGCATTTT. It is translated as CAWSLGLSNQPQHF.

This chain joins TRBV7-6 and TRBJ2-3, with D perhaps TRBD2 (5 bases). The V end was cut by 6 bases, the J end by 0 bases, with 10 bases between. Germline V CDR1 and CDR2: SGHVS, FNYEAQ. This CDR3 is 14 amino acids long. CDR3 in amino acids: CASSFTGSTDTQYF. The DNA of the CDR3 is TGTGCCAGCAGTTTTACGGGGAGCACAGATACGCAGTATTTT.

In DNA form, the CDR3 reads TGTGCCAGCAGCCGGGGTCGGGGTCGGCCTGGGGCCAACGTCCTGACTTTC. Protein sequence: CASSRGRGRPGANVLTF. The rearrangement joins TRBV7-3 to TRBJ2-6, with D tentatively TRBD2 (5 bases). Germline assignment: CDR1 SGHTA and CDR2 FQGTGA. V was trimmed by 5 bases and J by 2 bases, leaving 16 bases between them. This CDR3 has 17 residues.